The clone carrying this T cell receptor (beta chain) showed up many times. Looked up from germline, CDR1 is MNHEY and CDR2 is SMNVEV (reference sequence). Losses at the gene ends were 4 bases for V and 3 bases for J; bases not matched to a gene: 1. This CDR3 has 14 residues. In TCRdb, the PCR reads were re-called with MiXCR into one record per CDR3 protein. The sample carries approximately 630,000 distinct CDR3 sequences, 25% recorded once. The data were obtained in a study of molecular identifiers for immune sequencing clone quantification. The rearrangement links TRBV27 to TRBJ2-7, with 12 positions matching TRBD1. The TCR originated in a human donor in good health. Some libraries in this study had Jurkat cell RNA spiked in. Material: naive CD8+ T cells from blood, with Jurkat cell RNA spiked in. Subset given: FACS-sorted CD8+CD4-CCR7+CD45RA+ naive T cells. The CDR3 loop is CASSWDRGLYEQYF. The CDR3 coding sequence is TGTGCCAGCAGTTGGGACAGGGGGCTCTACGAGCAGTACTTC.